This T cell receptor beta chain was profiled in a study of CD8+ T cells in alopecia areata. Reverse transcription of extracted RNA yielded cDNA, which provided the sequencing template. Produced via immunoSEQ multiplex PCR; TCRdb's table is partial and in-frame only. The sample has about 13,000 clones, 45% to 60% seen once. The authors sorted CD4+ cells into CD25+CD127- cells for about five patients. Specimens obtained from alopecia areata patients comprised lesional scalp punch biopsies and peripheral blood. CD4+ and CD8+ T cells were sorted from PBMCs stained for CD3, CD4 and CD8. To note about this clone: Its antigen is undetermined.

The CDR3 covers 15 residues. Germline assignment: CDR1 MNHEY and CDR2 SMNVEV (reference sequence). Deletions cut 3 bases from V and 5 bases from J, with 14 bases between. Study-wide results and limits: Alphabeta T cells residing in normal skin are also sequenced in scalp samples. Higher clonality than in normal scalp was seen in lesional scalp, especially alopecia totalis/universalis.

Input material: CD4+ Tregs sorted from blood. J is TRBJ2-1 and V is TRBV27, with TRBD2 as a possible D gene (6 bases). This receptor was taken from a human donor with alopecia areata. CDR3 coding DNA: TGTGCCAGCAGTTTGAGGGGAGGATGGAACAATGAGCAGTTCTTC. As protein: CASSLRGGWNNEQFF.